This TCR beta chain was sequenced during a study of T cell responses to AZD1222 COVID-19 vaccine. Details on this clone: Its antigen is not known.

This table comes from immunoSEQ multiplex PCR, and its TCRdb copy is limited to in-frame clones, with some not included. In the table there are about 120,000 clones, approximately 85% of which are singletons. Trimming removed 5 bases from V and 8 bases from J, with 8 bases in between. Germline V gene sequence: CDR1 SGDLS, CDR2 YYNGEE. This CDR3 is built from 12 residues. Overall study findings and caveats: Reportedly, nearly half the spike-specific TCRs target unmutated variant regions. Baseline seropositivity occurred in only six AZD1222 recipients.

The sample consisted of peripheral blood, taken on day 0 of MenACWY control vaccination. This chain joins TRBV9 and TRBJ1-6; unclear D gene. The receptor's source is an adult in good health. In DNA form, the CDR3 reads TGTGCCAGCAGGAACGACCATTCACCCCTCCACTTT. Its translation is CASRNDHSPLHF.